The clone carrying this T cell receptor (beta chain) was observed once. The Seattle patients joined while their infection was active and were tracked longitudinally afterward. Generated by immunoSEQ multiplex PCR, the TCRdb table keeps only in-frame clones and is missing some. The table lists about 220,000 clones, approximately 85% of them singletons, with 2% to 3% in the top ten. The data were obtained in a study of blood T cell repertoires in COVID-19. Sequences were obtained from peripheral blood. This sequence was found in a woman in her sixties or seventies with COVID-19, enrolled during active disease.

CDR3 protein: CASSGRDRDFDEQFF. CDR3 sequence (DNA): TGTGCCAGCAGTGGGCGGGACAGGGACTTTGATGAGCAGTTCTTC. This sequence joins TRBV6-2 or TRBV6-3 and TRBJ2-1; TRBD1 agrees at 9 bases. Trimming at V came to 5 bases and at J to 8 bases, leaving 10 bases not matched to a gene. The CDR3 runs 15 residues. Germline V gives CDR1 MNHEY, CDR2 SVGEGT.